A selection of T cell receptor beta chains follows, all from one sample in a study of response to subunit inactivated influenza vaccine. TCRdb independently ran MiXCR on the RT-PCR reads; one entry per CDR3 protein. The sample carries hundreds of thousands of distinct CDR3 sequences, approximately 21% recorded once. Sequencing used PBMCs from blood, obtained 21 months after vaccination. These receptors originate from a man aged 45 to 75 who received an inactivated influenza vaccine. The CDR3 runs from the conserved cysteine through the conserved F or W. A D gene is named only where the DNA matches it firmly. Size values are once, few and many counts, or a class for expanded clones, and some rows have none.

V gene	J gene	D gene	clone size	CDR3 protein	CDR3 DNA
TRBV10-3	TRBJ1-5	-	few	CAISEREGVQPQHF	TGTGCCATCAGTGAGCGGGAAGGGGTTCAGCCCCAGCATTTT
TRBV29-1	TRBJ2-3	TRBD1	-	CSVDNRGQFADTQYF	TGCAGCGTCGACAACAGGGGGCAATTCGCAGATACGCAGTATTTT
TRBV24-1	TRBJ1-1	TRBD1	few	CATRRDRASEAFF	TGTGCCACCAGGAGGGACAGGGCGTCTGAAGCTTTCTTT
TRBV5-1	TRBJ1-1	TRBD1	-	CASSLGQGELTEAFF	TGCGCCAGCAGCTTGGGACAGGGGGAACTCACTGAAGCTTTCTTT
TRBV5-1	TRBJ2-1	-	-	CASSSLSNDEQFF	TGCGCCAGCAGCTCACTATCGAATGATGAGCAGTTCTTC
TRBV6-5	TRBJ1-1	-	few	CASSLTGSAAFF	TGTGCCAGCAGTCTTACAGGGTCCGCAGCTTTCTTT
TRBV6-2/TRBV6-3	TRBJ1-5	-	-	CASSFLLGQPLNQPQHF	TGTGCCAGCAGTTTCCTTCTTGGACAGCCACTAAATCAGCCCCAGCATTTT
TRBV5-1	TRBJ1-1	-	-	CASREQGQNTEAFF	TGCGCCAGCAGGGAACAGGGCCAGAACACTGAAGCTTTCTTT
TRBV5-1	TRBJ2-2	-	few	CASRIQANTGELFF	TGCGCCAGCAGAATACAGGCGAACACCGGGGAGCTGTTTTTT
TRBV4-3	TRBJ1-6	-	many	CASSLRVANSPLHF	TGCGCCAGCAGCCTTCGGGTCGCGAATTCACCCCTCCACTTT
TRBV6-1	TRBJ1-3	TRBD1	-	CASSGLTGAGNTIYF	TGTGCCAGCAGTGGCCTCACAGGGGCTGGAAACACCATATATTTT
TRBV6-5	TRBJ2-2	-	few	CASSYARGLTGELFF	TGTGCCAGCAGTTACGCCCGGGGCCTTACCGGGGAGCTGTTTTTT
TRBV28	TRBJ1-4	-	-	CASIPRRGKVITNEKLFF	TGTGCCAGCATCCCGAGGAGGGGAAAGGTGATCACTAATGAAAAACTGTTTTTT
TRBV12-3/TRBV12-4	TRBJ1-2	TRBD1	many	CASSLQGNYGYTF	TGTGCCAGCAGCTTACAGGGGAACTATGGCTACACCTTC